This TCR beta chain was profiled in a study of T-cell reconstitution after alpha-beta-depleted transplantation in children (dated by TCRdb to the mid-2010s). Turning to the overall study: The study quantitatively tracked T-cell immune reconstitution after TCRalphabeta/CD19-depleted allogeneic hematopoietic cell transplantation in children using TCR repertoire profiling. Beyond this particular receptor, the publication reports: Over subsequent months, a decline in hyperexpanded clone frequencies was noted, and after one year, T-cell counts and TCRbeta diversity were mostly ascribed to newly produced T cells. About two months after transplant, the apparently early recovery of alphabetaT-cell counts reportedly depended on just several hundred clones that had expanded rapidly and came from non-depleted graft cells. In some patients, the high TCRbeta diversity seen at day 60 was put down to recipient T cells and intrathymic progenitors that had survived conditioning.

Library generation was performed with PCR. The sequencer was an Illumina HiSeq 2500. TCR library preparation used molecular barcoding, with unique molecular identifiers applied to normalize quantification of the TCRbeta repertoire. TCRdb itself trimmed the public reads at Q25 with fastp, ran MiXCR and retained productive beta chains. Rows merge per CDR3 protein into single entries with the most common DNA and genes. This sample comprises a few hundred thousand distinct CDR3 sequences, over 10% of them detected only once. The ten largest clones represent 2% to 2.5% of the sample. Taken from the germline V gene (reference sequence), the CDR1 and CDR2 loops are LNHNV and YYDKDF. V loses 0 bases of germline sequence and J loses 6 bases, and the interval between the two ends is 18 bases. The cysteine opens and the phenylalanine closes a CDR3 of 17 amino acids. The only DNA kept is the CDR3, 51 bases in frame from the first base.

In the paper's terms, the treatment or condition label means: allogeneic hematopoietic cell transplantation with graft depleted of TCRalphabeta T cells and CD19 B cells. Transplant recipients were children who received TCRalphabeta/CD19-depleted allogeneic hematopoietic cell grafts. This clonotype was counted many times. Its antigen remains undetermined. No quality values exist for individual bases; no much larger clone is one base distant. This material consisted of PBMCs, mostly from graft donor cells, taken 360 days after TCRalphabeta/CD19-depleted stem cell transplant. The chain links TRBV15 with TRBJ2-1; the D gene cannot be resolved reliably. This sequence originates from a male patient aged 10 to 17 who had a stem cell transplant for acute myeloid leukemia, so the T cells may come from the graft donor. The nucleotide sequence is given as TGTGCCACCAGCAGAGAAACGCCTAGGCGGTTCGGCAATGAGCAGTTCTTC. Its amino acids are CATSRETPRRFGNEQFF.